This TCR beta chain is from a study of cytomegalovirus exposure and HLA in healthy donors. As to this clone: Its antigen is not known.

Use of 60 Vbeta and 13 Jbeta primers characterized the PCR. The repertoire was sequenced with immunoSEQ multiplex PCR; TCRdb's copy has only in-frame clones and lacks some. The table includes approximately 160,000 clones, around four fifths detected once. Study-wide findings and caveats: Sequencing likely caused a cluster of highly shared sequence variants.

The CDR3 sequence is 16 residues long. Germline CDR1 SGDLS, CDR2 YYNGEE. V was pared by 1 base and J by 1 base, with 12 bases between. This TCR derives from a woman aged 18-29 years in good health and CMV-seronegative. Sequencing input: PBMCs. The gene calls are TRBV9 and TRBJ2-1; weak D call: TRBD2 (6 bases). The CDR3 DNA reads as TGTGCCAGCAGCGTACCGCCGGGAGAATCCTACAATGAGCAGTTCTTC. It translates to CASSVPPGESYNEQFF.